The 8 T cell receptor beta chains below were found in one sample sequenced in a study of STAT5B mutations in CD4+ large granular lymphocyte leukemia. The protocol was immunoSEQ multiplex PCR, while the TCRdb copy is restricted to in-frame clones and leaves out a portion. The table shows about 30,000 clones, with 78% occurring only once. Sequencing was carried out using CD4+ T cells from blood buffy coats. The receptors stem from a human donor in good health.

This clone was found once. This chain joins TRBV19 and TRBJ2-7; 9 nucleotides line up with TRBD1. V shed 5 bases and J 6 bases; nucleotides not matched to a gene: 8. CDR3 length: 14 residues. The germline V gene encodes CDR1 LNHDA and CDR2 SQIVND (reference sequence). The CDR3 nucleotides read TGTGCCAGTAGTCAGACAGGGGGAACTTCCGAGCAGTACTTC. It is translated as CASSQTGGTSEQYF.

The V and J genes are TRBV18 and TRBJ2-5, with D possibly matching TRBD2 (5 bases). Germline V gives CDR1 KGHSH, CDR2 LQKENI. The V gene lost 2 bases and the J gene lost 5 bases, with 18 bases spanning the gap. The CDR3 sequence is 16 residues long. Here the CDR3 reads CASSPRSGPRGETQYF. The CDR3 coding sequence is TGTGCCAGCTCACCAAGGTCAGGCCCCAGAGGGGAGACCCAGTACTTC.

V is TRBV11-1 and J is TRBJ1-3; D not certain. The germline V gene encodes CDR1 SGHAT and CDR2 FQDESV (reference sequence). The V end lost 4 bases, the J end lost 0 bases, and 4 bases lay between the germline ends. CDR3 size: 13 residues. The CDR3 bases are TGTGCCAGCAGCTCGCGCTCTGGAAACACCATATATTTT. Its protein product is CASSSRSGNTIYF.

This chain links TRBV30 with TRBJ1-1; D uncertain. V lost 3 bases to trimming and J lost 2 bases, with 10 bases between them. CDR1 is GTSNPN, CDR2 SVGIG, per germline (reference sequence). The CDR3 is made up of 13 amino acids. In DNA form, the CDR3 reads TGTGCCTGGAGCGCCACATCCAACACTGAAGCTTTCTTT. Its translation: CAWSATSNTEAFF.

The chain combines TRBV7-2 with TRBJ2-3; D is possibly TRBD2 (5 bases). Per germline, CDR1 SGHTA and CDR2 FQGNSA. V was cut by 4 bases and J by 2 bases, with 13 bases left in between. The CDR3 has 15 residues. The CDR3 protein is CASSSEGANTDTQYF. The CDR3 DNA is TGTGCCAGCAGCTCCGAGGGAGCGAACACAGATACGCAGTATTTT.

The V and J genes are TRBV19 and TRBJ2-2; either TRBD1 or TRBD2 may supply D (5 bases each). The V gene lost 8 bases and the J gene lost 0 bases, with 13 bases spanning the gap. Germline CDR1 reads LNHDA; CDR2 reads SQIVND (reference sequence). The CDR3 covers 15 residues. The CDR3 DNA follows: TGTGCCAGTGGGACCGAACTAGCGAACACCGGGGAGCTGTTTTTT. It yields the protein CASGTELANTGELFF.

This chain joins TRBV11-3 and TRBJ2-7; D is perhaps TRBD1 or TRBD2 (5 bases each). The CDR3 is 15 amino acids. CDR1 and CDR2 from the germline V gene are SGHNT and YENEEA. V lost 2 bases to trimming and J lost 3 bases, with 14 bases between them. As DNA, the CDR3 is TGTGCCAGCAGCTTACGGGCAGGGACGGGCTACGAGCAGTACTTC. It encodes CASSLRAGTGYEQYF.

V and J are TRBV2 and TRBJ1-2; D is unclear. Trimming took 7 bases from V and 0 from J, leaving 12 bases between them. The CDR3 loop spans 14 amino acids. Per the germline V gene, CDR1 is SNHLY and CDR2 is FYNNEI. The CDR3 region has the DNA TGTGCCAGCACCATCGGGCCAGCTAACTATGGCTACACCTTC. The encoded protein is CASTIGPANYGYTF.